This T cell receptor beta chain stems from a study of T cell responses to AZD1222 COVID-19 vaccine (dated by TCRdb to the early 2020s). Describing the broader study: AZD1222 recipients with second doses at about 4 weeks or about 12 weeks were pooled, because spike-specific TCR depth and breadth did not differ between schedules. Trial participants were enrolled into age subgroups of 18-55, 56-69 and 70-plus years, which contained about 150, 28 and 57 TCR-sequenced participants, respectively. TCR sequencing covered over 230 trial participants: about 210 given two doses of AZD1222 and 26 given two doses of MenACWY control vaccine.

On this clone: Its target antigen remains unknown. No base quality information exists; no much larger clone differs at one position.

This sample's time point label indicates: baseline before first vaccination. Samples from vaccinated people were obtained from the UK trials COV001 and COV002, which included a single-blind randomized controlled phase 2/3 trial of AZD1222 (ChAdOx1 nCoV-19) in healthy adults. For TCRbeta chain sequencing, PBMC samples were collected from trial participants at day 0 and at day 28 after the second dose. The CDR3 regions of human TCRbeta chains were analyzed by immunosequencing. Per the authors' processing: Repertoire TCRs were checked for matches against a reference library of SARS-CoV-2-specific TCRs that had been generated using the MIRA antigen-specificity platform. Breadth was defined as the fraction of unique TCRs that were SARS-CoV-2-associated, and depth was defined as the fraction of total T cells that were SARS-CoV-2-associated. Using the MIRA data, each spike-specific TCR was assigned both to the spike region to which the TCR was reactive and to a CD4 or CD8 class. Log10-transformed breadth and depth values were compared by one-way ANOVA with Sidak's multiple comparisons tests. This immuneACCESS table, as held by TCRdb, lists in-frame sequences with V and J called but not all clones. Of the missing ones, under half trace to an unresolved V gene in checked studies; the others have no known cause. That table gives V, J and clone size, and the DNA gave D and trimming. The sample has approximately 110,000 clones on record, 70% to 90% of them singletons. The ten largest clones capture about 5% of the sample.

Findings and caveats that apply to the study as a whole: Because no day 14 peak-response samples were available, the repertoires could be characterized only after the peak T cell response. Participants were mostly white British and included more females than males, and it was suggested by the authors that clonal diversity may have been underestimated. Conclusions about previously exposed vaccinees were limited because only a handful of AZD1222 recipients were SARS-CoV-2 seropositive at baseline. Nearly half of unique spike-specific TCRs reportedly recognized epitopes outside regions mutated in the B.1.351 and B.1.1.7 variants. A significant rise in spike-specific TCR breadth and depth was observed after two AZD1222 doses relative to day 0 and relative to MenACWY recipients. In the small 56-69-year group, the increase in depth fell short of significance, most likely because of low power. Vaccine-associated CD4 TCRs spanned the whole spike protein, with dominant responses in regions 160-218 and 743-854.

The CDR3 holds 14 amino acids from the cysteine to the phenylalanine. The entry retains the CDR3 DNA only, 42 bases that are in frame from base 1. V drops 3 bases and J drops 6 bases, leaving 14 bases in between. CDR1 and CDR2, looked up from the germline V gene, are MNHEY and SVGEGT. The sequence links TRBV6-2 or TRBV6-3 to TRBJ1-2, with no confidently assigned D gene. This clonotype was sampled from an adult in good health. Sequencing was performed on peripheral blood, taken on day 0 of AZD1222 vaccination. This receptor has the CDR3 CASSYLVATNGYTF. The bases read TGTGCCAGCAGTTATCTAGTAGCGACCAATGGCTACACCTTC.